A selection of T cell receptor beta chains follows, all from one sample in a study of blood T cell repertoires in COVID-19. Using immunoSEQ multiplex PCR, the repertoire was profiled, and TCRdb retains in-frame clones only, with some absent. Among approximately 130,000 clones listed, around 85% were seen once. The sequenced sample was peripheral blood. These TCRs come from a human donor in a cohort sampled during active COVID-19. CDR3s include the opening cysteine and the closing phenylalanine or tryptophan. A D gene is named only where the DNA matches it firmly.

j_call: TRBJ2-1; v_call: TRBV5-1; d_call: TRBD2; cdr3_nt: TGCGCCAGCAGCTTGGCCGGTAGCGGGAGTCCCTACAATGAGCAGTTCTTC; cdr3_aa: CASSLAGSGSPYNEQFF
j_call: TRBJ1-5; v_call: TRBV7-2; d_call: TRBD1; cdr3_nt: TGTGCCAGCAGCCAAACAGGGGGCGCGGGACAGCCCCAGCATTTT; cdr3_aa: CASSQTGGAGQPQHF
j_call: TRBJ1-6; v_call: TRBV7-9; d_call: NA; cdr3_nt: TGTGCCAGCACCCCCAGCGGAGGGGCTGGAAATTCACCCCTCCACTTT; cdr3_aa: CASTPSGGAGNSPLHF
j_call: TRBJ2-3; v_call: TRBV6-5; d_call: NA; cdr3_nt: TGTGCCAGCACCCCTGGGGCAGGGTACATAGATACGCAGTATTTT; cdr3_aa: CASTPGAGYIDTQYF
j_call: TRBJ1-2; v_call: TRBV18; d_call: TRBD1; cdr3_nt: TGTGCCAGCTCACCACCGACAGGGGAGGGAATTGGCTACACCTTC; cdr3_aa: CASSPPTGEGIGYTF
j_call: TRBJ1-4; v_call: TRBV12-3/TRBV12-4; d_call: NA; cdr3_nt: TGTGCCAGCAGTCTAGGAGGGGAAAAACTGTTTTTT; cdr3_aa: CASSLGGEKLFF
j_call: TRBJ1-2; v_call: TRBV24-1; d_call: NA; cdr3_nt: TGTGCCACCAGTGATTCATCGGTGTCTAACTATGGCTACACCTTC; cdr3_aa: CATSDSSVSNYGYTF
j_call: TRBJ1-1; v_call: TRBV6-5; d_call: NA; cdr3_nt: TGTGCCACGAGGGGAGGAACTGAAGCTTTCTTT; cdr3_aa: CATRGGTEAFF
j_call: TRBJ1-2; v_call: TRBV5-6; d_call: NA; cdr3_nt: TGTGCCAGCAACAAAGCCCCAGGGGCGCGAGGGGGCTACACCTTC; cdr3_aa: CASNKAPGARGGYTF
j_call: TRBJ1-2; v_call: TRBV7-8; d_call: NA; cdr3_nt: TGTGCCAGCAGCTTCGGCGGCGGAGCTGGCTACACCTTC; cdr3_aa: CASSFGGGAGYTF
j_call: TRBJ1-5; v_call: TRBV2; d_call: NA; cdr3_nt: TGTGCCAGCATGAGGGAGAGCAATCAGCCCCAGCATTTT; cdr3_aa: CASMRESNQPQHF
j_call: TRBJ1-1; v_call: TRBV3-1/TRBV3-2; d_call: NA; cdr3_nt: TGTGCCAGCAGCCTCAGGGTGACTGAAGCTTTCTTT; cdr3_aa: CASSLRVTEAFF
j_call: TRBJ2-5; v_call: TRBV12-3/TRBV12-4; d_call: NA; cdr3_nt: TGTGCCAGCAGTTTAGCGGGGGCCGACTCCCAGTACTTC; cdr3_aa: CASSLAGADSQYF
j_call: TRBJ1-1; v_call: TRBV6-2/TRBV6-3; d_call: NA; cdr3_nt: TGTGCCAGCAGTTACTCGAGCCAAGCTTTCTTT; cdr3_aa: CASSYSSQAFF
j_call: TRBJ2-3; v_call: TRBV11-3; d_call: TRBD2; cdr3_nt: TGTGCCAGCAGCCCCACGGGGGGAGATACGCAGTATTTT; cdr3_aa: CASSPTGGDTQYF
j_call: TRBJ2-6; v_call: TRBV9; d_call: NA; cdr3_nt: TGTGCCTCCTCAAGGAGGGTACAGGCTGGGGCCAACGTCCTGACTTTC; cdr3_aa: CASSRRVQAGANVLTF